These 20 T cell receptor beta chains were sequenced from one sample in a study of blood T cells in healthy people across ages. A second PCR of 7 to 11 cycles used a sample-barcoded 5' primer and a J-beta primer mix. TCRdb re-derived calls from the 5' RACE reads in MiXCR, one entry per CDR3 protein. The table includes roughly 2 million distinct CDR3 sequences, around half detected once. Material for sequencing was blood. The source of these receptors is a woman aged 40 to 55 in good health.

CDR3 sequence reads: CASSDPRLQETQYF. CDR3 coding DNA: TGTGCCAGCAGTGATCCCAGACTCCAAGAGACCCAGTACTTC. V and J are TRBV6-1 and TRBJ2-4; no reliable D call. TRBJ2-5 matches the DNA end more closely, so the J call is doubtful. The length of the CDR3 is 14 residues. Germline CDR1 is MNHNS and CDR2 is SASEGT.

This clonotype appeared once. The CDR3 region has the DNA TGCGCCAGCGACCCTTCCGACCCTCGAGATGAGCAGTTCTTC. Its protein product is CASDPSDPRDEQFF. This chain links TRBV4-3 with TRBJ2-1; unclear D gene. Trimming removed 8 bases at V and 8 bases at J, with 19 bases between. Germline loops: CDR1 LGHNA, CDR2 YSLEER. The CDR3 length is 14 residues.

The chain has TRBV9 and TRBJ2-5, with a possible D match to TRBD2 (5 bases). The CDR3 runs 14 residues. V was pared by 3 bases and J by 5 bases, with 14 bases between. Germline values: CDR1 SGDLS, CDR2 YYNGEE. CDR3 coding DNA: TGTGCCAGCAGCGCAGGTCCGGAGGAGGAGACCCAGTACTTC. Its translation is CASSAGPEEETQYF.

The genes are TRBV7-9 and TRBJ2-1, with 8 bases identical to TRBD1. Per germline, CDR1 SEHNR and CDR2 FQNEAQ (reference sequence). This CDR3 comprises 15 residues. The V gene end was trimmed by 2 bases and the J gene end by 9 bases; junction bases not matched to a gene: 9. The CDR3 DNA sequence: TGTGCCAGCAGCTTAACCGGACAGGGTTTTGTTGAGCAGTTCTTC. Its protein is CASSLTGQGFVEQFF.

The CDR3 reads CASRQQGQETQYF. In DNA, the CDR3 is TGTGCCAGCAGGCAACAGGGACAAGAGACCCAGTACTTC. The chain couples TRBV28 to TRBJ2-5; a possible D gene is TRBD1 (6 bases). From germline, CDR1 is MDHEN and CDR2 SYDVKM. The V end was cut by 6 bases, the J end by 2 bases, with 10 bases between. The CDR3 length is 13 residues. The whole variable domain, remainder taken from reference TRBV28 and TRBJ2-5, is DVKVTQSSRYLVKRTGEKVFLECVQDMDHENMFWYRQDPGLGLRLIYFSYDVKMKEKGDIPEGYSVSREKKERFSLILESASTNQTSMYLCASRQQGQETQYFGPGTRLLVL.

This sequence joins TRBV7-8 and TRBJ2-7; D not resolved. Germline lookup yields CDR1 SGHVS and CDR2 FQNEAQ. With 2 bases removed from V and 2 bases from J, the gap between germline ends came to 10 bases. The CDR3 runs 14 residues. The chain's CDR3 is CASSLQARPYEQYF. CDR3 in DNA: TGTGCCAGCAGCTTACAGGCCCGCCCCTACGAGCAGTACTTC. Based on the CDR3 plus reference TRBV7-8 and TRBJ2-7, the full variable domain is GAGVSQSPRYKVAKRGQDVALRCDPISGHVSLFWYQQALGQGPEFLTYFQNEAQLDKSGLPSDRFFAERPEGSVSTLKIQRTQQEDSAVYLCASSLQARPYEQYFGPGTRLTVT.

The chain is built from TRBV10-3 and TRBJ1-5; D perhaps matches TRBD1 (5 bases). This CDR3 is 15 amino acids long. Per the germline V gene, CDR1 is ENHRY and CDR2 is SYGVKD. The germline V and J ends were trimmed by 6 bases and 0 bases, with 12 bases remaining between them. CDR3 sequence: CAISGTGASNQPQHF. CDR3 nucleotides: TGTGCCATCAGCGGGACTGGTGCTAGCAATCAGCCCCAGCATTTT.

This clonotype was observed many times. The chain couples TRBV6-2 or TRBV6-3 to TRBJ2-3, with D unclear. CDR1 is MNHEY, CDR2 SVGEGT, per germline. V dropped 0 bases and J dropped 1 base, with 8 bases sitting between them. The CDR3 consists of 15 residues. CDR3 DNA: TGTGCCAGCAGTTACTCTGCTGGAGGCACAGATACGCAGTATTTT. Its translation: CASSYSAGGTDTQYF.

The chain couples TRBV4-2 to TRBJ2-7; possible D gene TRBD1, 5 bases. The CDR3 is made up of 15 amino acids. Trimming removed 1 base at V and 2 bases at J, with 12 bases between. The germline CDR1 and CDR2 sequences are LGHNA and YNFKEQ. DNA of the CDR3: TGTGCCAGCAGCCAAGCGACAGTTTCAACCTACGAGCAGTACTTC. The encoded protein is CASSQATVSTYEQYF.

Regarding this clonotype: The junction departs from the called germline gene at one end, perhaps through a read error. This chain uses TRBV3-1 with TRBJ1-1; D gene ambiguous. This CDR3 region has 16 residues. Per the germline V gene, CDR1 is LGHDT and CDR2 is YNNKEL (reference sequence). The CDR3 is CASRQGLSIGVPEAFF. CDR3 DNA sequence: TGTGCCAGCAGGCAAGGTCTGTCGATCGGGGTCCCTGAAGCTTTCTTT.

In this sample, this clonotype turned up many times. The chain combines TRBV20-1 with TRBJ2-7; D is possibly TRBD1 (6 bases). Germline values: CDR1 DFQATT, CDR2 SNEGSKA (reference sequence). The CDR3 is 14 amino acids. With 2 bases removed from V and 3 bases from J, the gap between germline ends came to 14 bases. The CDR3 nucleotides read TGCAGTGCTAGATTTGCAGGGGCGGGCTACGAGCAGTACTTC. Translation gives CSARFAGAGYEQYF.

V is TRBV28 and J is TRBJ1-2, with no clear D. Germline CDR1 MDHEN, CDR2 SYDVKM. The CDR3 extends over 11 amino acids. Trimming removed 11 bases from V and 1 base from J, with 8 bases in between. CDR3 sequence reads: CAYGDNYGYTF. The CDR3 DNA reads as TGTGCCTACGGGGATAACTATGGCTACACCTTC.

This clonotype was detected only a few times. The chain links TRBV7-9 to TRBJ2-5, with unresolved D. There are 11 residues in the CDR3. From germline, CDR1 is SEHNR and CDR2 FQNEAQ (reference sequence). The V gene lost 2 bases and the J gene lost 8 bases, with 6 bases spanning the gap. The CDR3 spells CASSLTPTQYF. CDR3 in DNA: TGTGCCAGCAGCTTAACCCCAACCCAGTACTTC.

This clonotype was counted only a few times. The chain links TRBV6-2 or TRBV6-3 to TRBJ2-7; 10 nucleotides agree with TRBD1. CDR3 length: 15 residues. The V gene's germline CDR1 is MNHEY and CDR2 SVGEGT. V trimming: 0 bases; J trimming: 8 bases; junction bases outside the gene matches: 7. The CDR3 loop is CASSYSRDRGVKQYF. As DNA, the CDR3 is TGTGCCAGCAGTTACTCCCGGGACAGGGGCGTCAAGCAGTACTTC.

The chain combines TRBV6-6 with TRBJ2-7; TRBD1 matches 7 bases. There are 13 residues in the CDR3. Per germline, CDR1 MNHNY and CDR2 SVGAGI (reference sequence). V trimming: 7 bases; J trimming: 2 bases; junction bases outside the gene matches: 5. The CDR3 DNA sequence: TGTGCCAGCACCCGGGACAGAGCCTACGAGCAGTACTTC. As protein: CASTRDRAYEQYF.

The genes are TRBV20-1 and TRBJ2-4, with 15 bases that match TRBD2. The V gene's germline CDR1 is DFQATT and CDR2 SNEGSKA (reference sequence). The V segment lost 3 bases and the J segment 13 bases; nucleotides outside the gene matches: 22. This CDR3 spans 19 amino acids. The CDR3 is CSARDQGLAGGNSYNEQYF. The CDR3 DNA sequence: TGCAGTGCTAGGGACCAGGGACTAGCGGGGGGAAACTCCTACAATGAGCAGTACTTC.

This rearrangement joins TRBV28 to TRBJ2-1; tentatively, D is TRBD1 (5 bases). Near its end, the DNA agrees better with TRBJ2-7, so the J call may be wrong. This CDR3 has 12 amino acids. The V gene's germline CDR1 is MDHEN and CDR2 SYDVKM. The CDR3 loop reads CASRIQGYEQYF. The CDR3 DNA is TGTGCCAGCAGGATCCAGGGCTACGAGCAGTACTTC.

The chain uses TRBV4-1 and TRBJ2-3; 8 positions match TRBD1. J lost 1 base, V lost 0 bases, and 6 bases had no gene match. The CDR3 runs 17 residues. Germline loops: CDR1 MGHRA, CDR2 YSYEKL. The CDR3 DNA follows: TGCGCCAGCAGCCAAGATCTTCAGACAGGGGGCACAGATACGCAGTATTTT. Translated: CASSQDLQTGGTDTQYF.

The chain has TRBV24-1 and TRBJ1-2, with D uncertain. The CDR3 spans 11 residues. Trimming shortened V by 1 base and J by 8 bases, and 4 bases separated the two germline ends. Germline V gene sequence: CDR1 KGHDR, CDR2 SFDVKD. CDR3 sequence: CATSDFQGYTF. CDR3 in DNA: TGTGCCACCAGTGATTTCCAAGGCTACACCTTC.

As for this clonotype: At one end the junction does not follow the germline gene, possibly because of a read error. V gene TRBV24-1 combines with J gene TRBJ2-1; D gene uncertain. Germline V gene sequence: CDR1 KGHDR, CDR2 SFDVKD. This CDR3 has 13 residues. The CDR3 loop reads CAASDTNRDEQFF. CDR3 DNA: TGTGCCGCCAGTGACACCAATCGCGATGAGCAGTTCTTC.